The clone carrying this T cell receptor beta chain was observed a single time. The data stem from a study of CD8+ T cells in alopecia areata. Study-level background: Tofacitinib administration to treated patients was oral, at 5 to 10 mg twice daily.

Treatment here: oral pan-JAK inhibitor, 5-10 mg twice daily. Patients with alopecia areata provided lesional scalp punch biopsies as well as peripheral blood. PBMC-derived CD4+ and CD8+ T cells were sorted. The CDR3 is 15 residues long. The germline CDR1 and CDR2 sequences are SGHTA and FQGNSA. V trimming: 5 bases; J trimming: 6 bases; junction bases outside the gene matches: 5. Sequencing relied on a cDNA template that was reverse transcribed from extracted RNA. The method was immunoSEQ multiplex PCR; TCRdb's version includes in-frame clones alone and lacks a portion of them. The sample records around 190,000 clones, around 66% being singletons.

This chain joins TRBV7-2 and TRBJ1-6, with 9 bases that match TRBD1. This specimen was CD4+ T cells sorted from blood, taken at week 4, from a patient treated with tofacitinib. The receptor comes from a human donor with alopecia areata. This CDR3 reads CASSVPGQGNSPLHF. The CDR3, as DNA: TGTGCCAGCAGCGTGCCGGGACAGGGTAATTCACCCCTCCACTTT.